Below are 21 T cell receptor beta chains sequenced from a single sample in a study of shared clonotypes between healthy human individuals (dated by TCRdb to 2018 to 2020). For the CD8 naive samples, CD45RO-negative cells were positively selected for CCR7, yielding a CD45RA+CCR7+ population from which TemRA cells were excluded. Library creation used the immunoSEQ multiplex PCR assay. This immuneACCESS table, as held by TCRdb, lists in-frame sequences with V and J called but not all clones. Of the missing ones, under half trace to an unresolved V gene in checked studies; the others have no known cause. This sample has about 2 million clones in its table, and about 95% of those were observed once. 0.85% to 1.2% of the sample is taken by the ten largest. Sequenced material: naive CD8+ T cells sorted from blood. According to the study, the label for this sample's cell subset or site signals: CD45RA+CCR7+. These TCRs come from a man between 18 and 35 years old in good health.

This clone was recorded only once. The chain employs TRBV4-1 and TRBJ2-2; D possibly corresponds to TRBD2 (6 bases). Trimming took off 0 bases at V and 6 bases at J, with 11 bases between the two ends. Per the germline V gene, CDR1 is MGHRA and CDR2 is YSYEKL. The CDR3 is made up of 15 amino acids. Written as DNA, the CDR3 is TGCGCCAGCAGCCAAGAGCAAGGGGAGGCCGGGGAGCTGTTTTTT. This codes for CASSQEQGEAGELFF.

The chain joins TRBV6-5 to TRBJ2-7, with a weak D call TRBD2 (5 bases). V gave up 8 bases and J gave up 2 bases, with 10 bases separating them. CDR1 is MNHEY and CDR2 is SVGAGI in the germline V gene. This CDR3 is built from 12 residues. The CDR3 DNA reads as TGTGCCAGCGGACTTCCCGCCTACGAGCAGTACTTC. Amino acid sequence: CASGLPAYEQYF.

This chain links TRBV9 with TRBJ2-3; perhaps TRBD2 as D (5 bases). The CDR3 is 14 residues long. The V end lost 4 bases, the J end lost 3 bases, and 12 bases lay between the germline ends. The V gene's germline CDR1 is SGDLS and CDR2 YYNGEE. The CDR3 DNA is TGTGCCAGCAGCCCCGTACGCGGGACAGATACGCAGTATTTT. Residues: CASSPVRGTDTQYF.

The J gene is TRBJ1-4, the V gene TRBV10-2, with a possible D match to TRBD1 (6 bases). The CDR3 is 14 residues long. V lost 2 bases, J lost 5 bases, and 9 bases lay in between. Germline values: CDR1 WSHSY, CDR2 SAAADI. CDR3: CASSERTENEKLFF. The CDR3 coding sequence is TGCGCCAGCAGTGAGAGGACAGAGAATGAAAAACTGTTTTTT.

This clone was seen once. The chain couples TRBV6-6 to TRBJ2-5, with D possibly matching TRBD1 (5 bases). The CDR3 extends over 13 amino acids. Germline CDR1 reads MNHNY; CDR2 reads SVGAGI (reference sequence). V was shortened by 6 bases and J by 3 bases, with 11 bases between the two germline ends. This CDR3 reads CASSLDSEETQYF. For the CDR3, the DNA is TGTGCCAGCAGCCTTGACAGCGAAGAGACCCAGTACTTC.

This clone was detected once. This sequence joins TRBV7-2 and TRBJ2-3; D is uncertain. Trimming removed 1 base at V and 4 bases at J, with 12 bases between. CDR1 and CDR2 (germline): SGHTA, FQGNSA. The CDR3 has 15 residues. DNA of the CDR3: TGTGCCAGCAGCTTAGAGGCTAGATCCCCAGATACGCAGTATTTT. Protein: CASSLEARSPDTQYF.

V gene TRBV6-6 combines with J gene TRBJ2-4; 7 bases match TRBD2. J lost 7 bases, V lost 8 bases, and 11 bases had no gene match. The CDR3 length is 14 residues. In germline, CDR1 is MNHNY, CDR2 SVGAGI (reference sequence). DNA for the CDR3: TGTGCCAGCCTACTCCCGGGGGAGGGCAACATTCAGTACTTC. It encodes CASLLPGEGNIQYF.

The chain couples TRBV28 to TRBJ1-2; D gene unclear. Germline V gene sequence: CDR1 MDHEN, CDR2 SYDVKM. This CDR3 spans 12 amino acids. V was shortened by 6 bases and J by 3 bases, with 8 bases between the two germline ends. Written as DNA, the CDR3 is TGTGCCAGCAGCCCATATGACTATGGCTACACCTTC. Amino acids: CASSPYDYGYTF.

V gene TRBV6-1 combines with J gene TRBJ1-3; D not certain. CDR3 size: 17 residues. Germline V gene data show CDR1 as MNHNS and CDR2 as SASEGT. V gave up 3 bases and J gave up 2 bases, with 17 bases separating them. CDR3 DNA sequence: TGTGCCAGCAGTGATCTCCCCAATCTATTTCCTGGAAACACCATATATTTT. As protein: CASSDLPNLFPGNTIYF.

For this clone: In the same sample, other DNA sequences code for this CDR3. This sequence joins TRBV18 and TRBJ2-7; TRBD1 matches 11 bases. The junction had 3 bases not matched to a gene; V was cut back by 3 bases and J by 2 bases. Per germline, CDR1 KGHSH and CDR2 LQKENI. The CDR3 runs 15 residues. The CDR3 sequence is CASSPTGQGAYEQYF. The CDR3, as DNA: TGTGCCAGCTCACCCACGGGACAGGGGGCCTACGAGCAGTACTTC.

The CDR3 sequence: CASSYGEFTGELFF. The CDR3 nucleotides read TGTGCCAGCAGTTACGGGGAATTCACCGGGGAGCTGTTTTTT. This chain uses TRBV6-5 with TRBJ2-2; D is uncertain. The CDR3 is 14 amino acids. The V end was cut by 2 bases, the J end by 4 bases, with 8 bases between. Germline V gene data show CDR1 as MNHEY and CDR2 as SVGAGI.

The chain couples TRBV13 to TRBJ2-2, with 7 bases lining up with TRBD2. CDR1 and CDR2 from the germline V gene are PRHDT and FYEKMQ (reference sequence). V shed 5 bases and J 6 bases; nucleotides not matched to a gene: 6. This CDR3 comprises 14 residues. CDR3 DNA sequence: TGTGCCAGCAGCCCAGGACTAGACCCCGGGGAGCTGTTTTTT. Translated, it gives CASSPGLDPGELFF.

This clone was recorded only once. The rearrangement joins TRBV5-1 to TRBJ2-1; D unresolved. The CDR3 sequence is 14 residues long. Trimming took 4 bases from V and 8 from J, leaving 16 bases between them. CDR1 is SGHRS, CDR2 YFSETQ, per germline. The CDR3 nucleotides read TGCGCCAGCAGCCCAATACCGGATCGGGATGAGCAGTTCTTC. The encoded protein is CASSPIPDRDEQFF.

The chain joins TRBV5-1 to TRBJ1-4, with D hard to call. Trimming shortened V by 3 bases and J by 5 bases, and 26 bases separated the two germline ends. Germline V gene sequence: CDR1 SGHRS, CDR2 YFSETQ. The CDR3 length is 19 residues. CDR3 amino acids: CASSSSPLGYEGINEKLFF. CDR3 coding DNA: TGCGCCAGCAGCTCGTCCCCTCTAGGTTACGAAGGAATAAATGAAAAACTGTTTTTT.

This chain links TRBV6-6 with TRBJ2-3; D gene uncertain. CDR1 MNHNY and CDR2 SVGAGI come from the germline V gene (reference sequence). The ends were cut back, 4 bases at V and 6 bases at J, with 20 bases in the middle. This CDR3 has 16 amino acids. This chain's CDR3 is CASSSPDRNGWDTQYF. The CDR3 DNA sequence: TGTGCCAGCAGTTCCCCCGATCGTAATGGGTGGGATACGCAGTATTTT.

The chain has TRBV6-1 and TRBJ1-1; D ambiguous. The V end was cut by 6 bases, the J end by 8 bases, with 19 bases between. Germline-derived CDR1 and CDR2 are MNHNS and SASEGT. The CDR3 is made up of 14 amino acids. CDR3 sequence: CASSWPGLVSEAFF. The CDR3 DNA is TGTGCCAGCAGCTGGCCTGGCTTGGTCTCGGAAGCTTTCTTT.

About this clone itself: This sample includes further DNA sequences coding for the same CDR3. The V and J genes are TRBV30 and TRBJ2-7; D may be TRBD2 (6 bases). Germline CDR1 is GTSNPN and CDR2 is SVGIG (reference sequence). V was pared by 0 bases and J by 6 bases, with 12 bases between. The CDR3 covers 13 residues. The CDR3 region is CAWSVLGGSEQYF. The CDR3 DNA reads TGTGCCTGGAGTGTACTAGGAGGGTCCGAGCAGTACTTC.

The chain couples TRBV7-9 to TRBJ1-2, with no clear D. The CDR3 is 13 amino acids. The ends were cut back, 2 bases at V and 6 bases at J, with 10 bases in the middle. Looked up from germline, CDR1 is SEHNR and CDR2 is FQNEAQ (reference sequence). The CDR3 protein is CASSLISPHGYTF. As DNA, the CDR3 is TGTGCCAGCAGCTTAATATCACCACATGGCTACACCTTC.

This clone appeared a few times. Within the sample, other DNA sequences also encode this same CDR3. V gene TRBV4-1 combines with J gene TRBJ1-1; D is ambiguous. CDR3 length: 14 amino acids. V was shortened by 1 base and J by 0 bases, with 6 bases between the two germline ends. CDR1 MGHRA and CDR2 YSYEKL come from the germline V gene. For the CDR3, the DNA is TGCGCCAGCAGCCAAGTAACACTGAACACTGAAGCTTTCTTT. It codes for CASSQVTLNTEAFF.

The V and J genes are TRBV4-1 and TRBJ1-1, with unresolved D. Germline V gene sequence: CDR1 MGHRA, CDR2 YSYEKL. The V and J ends lost 1 base and 7 bases respectively, with 10 bases between them. This CDR3 region has 13 residues. CDR3 nucleotide sequence: TGCGCCAGCAGCCAAGTTGGGGAGGGTGAAGCTTTCTTT. Its translation: CASSQVGEGEAFF.

The chain is built from TRBV10-3 and TRBJ2-7; TRBD2 aligns across 8 bases. The CDR3 consists of 14 residues. The junction had 7 bases not matched to a gene; V was cut back by 8 bases and J by 1 base. Germline loops: CDR1 ENHRY, CDR2 SYGVKD. The CDR3 DNA reads as TGTGCCATCGGTTCGGGGGGGCCATCCTACGAGCAGTACTTC. Residues: CAIGSGGPSYEQYF.